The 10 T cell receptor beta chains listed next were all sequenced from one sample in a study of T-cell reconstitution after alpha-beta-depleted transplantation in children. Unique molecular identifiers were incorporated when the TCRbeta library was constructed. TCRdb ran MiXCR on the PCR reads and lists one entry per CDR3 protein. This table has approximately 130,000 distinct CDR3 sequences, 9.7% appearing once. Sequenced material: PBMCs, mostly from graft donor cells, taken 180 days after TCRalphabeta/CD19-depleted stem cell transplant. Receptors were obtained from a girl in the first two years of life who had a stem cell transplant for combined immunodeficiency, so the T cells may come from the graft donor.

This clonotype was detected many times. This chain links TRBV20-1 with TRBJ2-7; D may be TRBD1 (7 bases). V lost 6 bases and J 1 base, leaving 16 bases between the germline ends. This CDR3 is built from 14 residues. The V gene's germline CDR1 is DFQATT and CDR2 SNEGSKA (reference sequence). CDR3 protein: CSALYRGGSYEQYF. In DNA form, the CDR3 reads TGCAGTGCCCTATACAGGGGAGGATCCTACGAGCAGTACTTC.

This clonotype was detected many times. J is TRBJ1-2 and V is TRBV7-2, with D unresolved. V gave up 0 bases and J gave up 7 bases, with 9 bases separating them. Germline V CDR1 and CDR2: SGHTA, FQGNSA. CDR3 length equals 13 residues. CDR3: CASSLARLTGYTF. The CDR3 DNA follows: TGTGCCAGCAGCTTAGCTAGGCTAACTGGCTACACCTTC.

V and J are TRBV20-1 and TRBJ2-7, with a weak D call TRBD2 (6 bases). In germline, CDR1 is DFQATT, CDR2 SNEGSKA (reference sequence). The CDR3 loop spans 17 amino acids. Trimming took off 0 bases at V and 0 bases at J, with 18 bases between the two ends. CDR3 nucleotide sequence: TGCAGTGCTAGAGATCATGGGGGACTTTCGAGCTCCTACGAGCAGTACTTC. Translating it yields CSARDHGGLSSSYEQYF.

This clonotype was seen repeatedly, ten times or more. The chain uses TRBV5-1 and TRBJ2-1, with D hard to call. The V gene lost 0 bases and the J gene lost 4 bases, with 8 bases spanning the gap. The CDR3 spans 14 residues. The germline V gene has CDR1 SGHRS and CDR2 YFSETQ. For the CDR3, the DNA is TGCGCCAGCAGCTTGGGGGCAGAATACAATGAGCAGTTCTTC. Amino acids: CASSLGAEYNEQFF.

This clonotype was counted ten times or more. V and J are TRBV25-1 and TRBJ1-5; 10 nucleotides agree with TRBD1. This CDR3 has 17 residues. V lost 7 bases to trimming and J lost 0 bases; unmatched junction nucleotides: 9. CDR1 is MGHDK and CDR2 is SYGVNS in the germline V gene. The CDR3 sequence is CASIRPGTGDSNQPQHF. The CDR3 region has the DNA TGTGCCAGCATCCGACCCGGGACAGGGGATAGCAATCAGCCCCAGCATTTT. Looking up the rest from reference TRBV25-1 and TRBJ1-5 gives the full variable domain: EADIYQTPRYLVIGTGKKITLECSQTMGHDKMYWYQQDPGMELHLIHYSYGVNSTEKGDLSSESTVSRIRTEHFPLTLESARPSHTSQYLCASIRPGTGDSNQPQHFGDGTRLSIL.

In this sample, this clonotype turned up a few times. The CDR3, as DNA: TGTGCCAGCAGCTCAACAGGCCCCCTCGTCGAAGAGACCCAGTACTTC. Its translation: CASSSTGPLVEETQYF. The chain recombines TRBV11-3 with TRBJ2-5, with D perhaps TRBD1 (5 bases). Germline CDR1 reads SGHNT; CDR2 reads YENEEA. V shed 4 bases and J shed 3 bases, with 18 bases lying between them. CDR3 size: 16 residues.

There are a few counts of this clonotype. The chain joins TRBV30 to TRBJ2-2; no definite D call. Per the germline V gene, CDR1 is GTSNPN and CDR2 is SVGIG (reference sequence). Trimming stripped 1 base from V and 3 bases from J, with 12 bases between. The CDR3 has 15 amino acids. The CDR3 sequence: CAWSATARYTGELFF. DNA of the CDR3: TGTGCCTGGAGTGCGACGGCTCGGTACACCGGGGAGCTGTTTTTT.

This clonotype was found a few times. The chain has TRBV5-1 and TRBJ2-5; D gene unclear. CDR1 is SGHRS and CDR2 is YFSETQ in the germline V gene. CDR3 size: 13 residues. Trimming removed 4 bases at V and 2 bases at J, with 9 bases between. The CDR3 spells CASSPVIQETQYF. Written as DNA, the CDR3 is TGCGCCAGCAGCCCGGTGATACAAGAGACCCAGTACTTC.

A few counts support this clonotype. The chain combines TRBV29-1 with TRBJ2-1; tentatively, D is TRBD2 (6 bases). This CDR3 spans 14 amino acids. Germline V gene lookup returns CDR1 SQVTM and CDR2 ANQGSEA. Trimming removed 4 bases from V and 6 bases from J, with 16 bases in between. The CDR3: CSVGIAANGNEQFF. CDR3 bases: TGCAGCGTTGGGATAGCGGCCAATGGCAATGAGCAGTTCTTC.

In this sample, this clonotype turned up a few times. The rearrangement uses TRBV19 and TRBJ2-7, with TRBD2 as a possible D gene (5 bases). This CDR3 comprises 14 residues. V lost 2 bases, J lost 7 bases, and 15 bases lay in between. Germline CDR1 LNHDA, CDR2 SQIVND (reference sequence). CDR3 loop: CASSISGRPREQYF. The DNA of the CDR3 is TGTGCCAGTAGTATAAGCGGCAGACCTAGGGAGCAGTACTTC.